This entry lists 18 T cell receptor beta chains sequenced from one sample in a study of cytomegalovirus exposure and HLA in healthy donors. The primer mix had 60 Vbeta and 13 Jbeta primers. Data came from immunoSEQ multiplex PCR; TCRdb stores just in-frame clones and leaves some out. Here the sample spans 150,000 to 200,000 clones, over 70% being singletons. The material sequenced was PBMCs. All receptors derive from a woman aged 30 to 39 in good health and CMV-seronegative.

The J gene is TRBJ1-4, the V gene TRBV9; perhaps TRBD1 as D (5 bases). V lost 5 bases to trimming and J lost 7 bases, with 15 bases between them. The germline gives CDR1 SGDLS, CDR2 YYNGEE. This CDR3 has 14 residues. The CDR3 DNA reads TGTGCCAGCAGTGCCATAGCCGGGGGTGAAAAACTGTTTTTT. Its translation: CASSAIAGGEKLFF.

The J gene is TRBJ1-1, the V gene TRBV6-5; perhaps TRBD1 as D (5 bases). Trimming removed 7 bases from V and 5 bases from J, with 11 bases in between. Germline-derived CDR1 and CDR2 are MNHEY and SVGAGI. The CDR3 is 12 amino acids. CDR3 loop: CASIRGVTEAFF. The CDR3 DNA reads TGTGCCAGCATCCGGGGGGTTACTGAAGCTTTCTTT.

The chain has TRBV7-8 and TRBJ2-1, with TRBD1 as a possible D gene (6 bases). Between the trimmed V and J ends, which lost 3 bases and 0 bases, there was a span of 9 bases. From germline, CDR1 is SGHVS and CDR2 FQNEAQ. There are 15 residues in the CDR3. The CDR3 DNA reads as TGTGCCAGCAGCTTCGACAGGAGCTCCTACAATGAGCAGTTCTTC. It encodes CASSFDRSSYNEQFF.

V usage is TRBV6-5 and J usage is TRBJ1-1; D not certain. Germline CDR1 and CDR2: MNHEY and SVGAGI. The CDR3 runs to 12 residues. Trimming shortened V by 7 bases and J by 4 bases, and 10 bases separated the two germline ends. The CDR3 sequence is CASTTPGTEAFF. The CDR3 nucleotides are TGTGCCAGCACGACGCCGGGCACTGAAGCTTTCTTT.

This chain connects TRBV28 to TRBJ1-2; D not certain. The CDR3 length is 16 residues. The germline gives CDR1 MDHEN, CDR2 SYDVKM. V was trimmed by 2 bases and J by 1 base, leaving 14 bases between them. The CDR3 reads CASSLDVPSGNYGYTF. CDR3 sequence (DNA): TGTGCCAGCAGTTTAGATGTCCCCTCGGGTAACTATGGCTACACCTTC.

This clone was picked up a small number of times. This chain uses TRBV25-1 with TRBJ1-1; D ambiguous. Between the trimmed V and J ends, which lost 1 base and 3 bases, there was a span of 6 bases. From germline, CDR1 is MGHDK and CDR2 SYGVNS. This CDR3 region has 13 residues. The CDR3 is CASSESGYTEAFF. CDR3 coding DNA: TGTGCCAGCAGTGAATCGGGATACACTGAAGCTTTCTTT.

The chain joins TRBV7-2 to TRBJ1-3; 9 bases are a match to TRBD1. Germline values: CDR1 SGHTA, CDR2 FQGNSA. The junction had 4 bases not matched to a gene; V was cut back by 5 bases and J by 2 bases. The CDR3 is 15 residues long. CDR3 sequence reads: CASSPDRGAGNTIYF. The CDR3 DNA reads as TGTGCCAGCAGCCCGGACAGGGGAGCTGGAAACACCATATATTTT.

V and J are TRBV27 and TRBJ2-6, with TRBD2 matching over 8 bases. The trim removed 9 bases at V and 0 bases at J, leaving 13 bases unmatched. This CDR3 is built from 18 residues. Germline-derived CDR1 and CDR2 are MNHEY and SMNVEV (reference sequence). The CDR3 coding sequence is TGTGCCAGTACCGAGCGGGGGAGTAGGAGCTCTGGGGCCAACGTCCTGACTTTC. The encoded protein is CASTERGSRSSGANVLTF. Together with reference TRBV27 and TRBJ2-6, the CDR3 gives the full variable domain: EAQVTQNPRYLITVTGKKLTVTCSQNMNHEYMSWYRQDPGLGLRQIYYSMNVEVTDKGDVPEGYKVSRKEKRNFPLILESPSPNQTSLYFCASTERGSRSSGANVLTFGAGSRLTVL.

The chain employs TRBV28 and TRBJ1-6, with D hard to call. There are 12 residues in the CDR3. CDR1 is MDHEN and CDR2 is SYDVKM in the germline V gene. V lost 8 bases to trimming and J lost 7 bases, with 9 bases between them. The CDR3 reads CASWQTNSPLHF. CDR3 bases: TGTGCCAGCTGGCAAACCAATTCACCCCTCCACTTT.

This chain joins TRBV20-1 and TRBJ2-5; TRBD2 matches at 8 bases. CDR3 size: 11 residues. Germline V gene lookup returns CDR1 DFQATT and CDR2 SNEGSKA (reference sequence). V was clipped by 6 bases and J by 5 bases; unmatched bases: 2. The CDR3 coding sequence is TGCAGTGCACCGGGAGGGGAGACCCAGTACTTC. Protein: CSAPGGETQYF.

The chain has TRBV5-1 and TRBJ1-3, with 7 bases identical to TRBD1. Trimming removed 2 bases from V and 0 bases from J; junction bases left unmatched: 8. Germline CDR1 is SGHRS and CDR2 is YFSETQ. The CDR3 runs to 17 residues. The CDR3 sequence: CASSFDRDGVSGNTIYF. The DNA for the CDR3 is TGCGCCAGCAGCTTTGACAGGGACGGGGTCTCTGGAAACACCATATATTTT.

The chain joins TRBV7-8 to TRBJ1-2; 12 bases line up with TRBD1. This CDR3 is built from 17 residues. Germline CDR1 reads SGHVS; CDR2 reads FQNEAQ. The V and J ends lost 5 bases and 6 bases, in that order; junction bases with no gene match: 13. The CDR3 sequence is CASSIPGQGAGINGYTF. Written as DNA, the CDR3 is TGTGCCAGCAGCATTCCGGGACAGGGGGCGGGAATAAATGGCTACACCTTC.

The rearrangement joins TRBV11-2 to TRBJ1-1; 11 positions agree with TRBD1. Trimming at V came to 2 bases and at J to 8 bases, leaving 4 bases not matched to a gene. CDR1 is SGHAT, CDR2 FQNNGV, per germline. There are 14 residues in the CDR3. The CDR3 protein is CASSLRTGGTEAFF. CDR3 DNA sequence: TGTGCCAGCAGCTTAAGGACAGGGGGCACGGAAGCTTTCTTT. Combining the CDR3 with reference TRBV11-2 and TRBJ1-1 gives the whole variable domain EAGVAQSPRYKIIEKRQSVAFWCNPISGHATLYWYQQILGQGPKLLIQFQNNGVVDDSQLPKDRFSAERLKGVDSTLKIQPAKLEDSAVYLCASSLRTGGTEAFFGQGTRLTVV.

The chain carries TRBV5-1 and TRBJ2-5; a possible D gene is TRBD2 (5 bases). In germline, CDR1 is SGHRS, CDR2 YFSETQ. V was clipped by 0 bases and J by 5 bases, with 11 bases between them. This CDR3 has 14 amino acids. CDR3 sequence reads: CASSLAGDKETQYF. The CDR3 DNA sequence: TGCGCCAGCAGCTTGGCCGGGGATAAGGAGACCCAGTACTTC. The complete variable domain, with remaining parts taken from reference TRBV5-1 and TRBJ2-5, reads KAGVTQTPRYLIKTRGQQVTLSCSPISGHRSVSWYQQTPGQGLQFLFEYFSETQRNKGNFPGRFSGRQFSNSRSEMNVSTLELGDSALYLCASSLAGDKETQYFGPGTRLLVL.

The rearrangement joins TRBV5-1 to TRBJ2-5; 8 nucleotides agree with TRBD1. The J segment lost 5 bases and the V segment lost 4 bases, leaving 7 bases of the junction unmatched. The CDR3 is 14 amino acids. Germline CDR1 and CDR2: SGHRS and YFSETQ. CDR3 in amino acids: CASSLTGVEETQYF. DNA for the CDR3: TGCGCCAGCAGCCTGACAGGGGTAGAGGAGACCCAGTACTTC.

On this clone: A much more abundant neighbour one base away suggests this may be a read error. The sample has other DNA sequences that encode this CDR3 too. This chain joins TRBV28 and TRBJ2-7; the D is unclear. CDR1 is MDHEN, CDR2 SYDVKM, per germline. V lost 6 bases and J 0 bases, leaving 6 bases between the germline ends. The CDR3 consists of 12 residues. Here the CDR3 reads CASSLSSYEQYF. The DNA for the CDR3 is TGTGCCAGCAGCCTCAGCTCCTACGAGCAGTACTTC. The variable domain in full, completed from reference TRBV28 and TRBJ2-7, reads DVKVTQSSRYLVKRTGEKVFLECVQDMDHENMFWYRQDPGLGLRLIYFSYDVKMKEKGDIPEGYSVSREKKERFSLILESASTNQTSMYLCASSLSSYEQYFGPGTRLTVT.

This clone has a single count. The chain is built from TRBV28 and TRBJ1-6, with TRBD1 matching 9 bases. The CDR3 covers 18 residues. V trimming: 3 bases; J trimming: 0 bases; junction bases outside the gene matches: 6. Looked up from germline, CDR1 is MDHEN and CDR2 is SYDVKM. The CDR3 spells CASSLKTGGLSYNSPLHF. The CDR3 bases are TGTGCCAGCAGTTTGAAAACAGGGGGCCTCTCCTATAATTCACCCCTCCACTTT.

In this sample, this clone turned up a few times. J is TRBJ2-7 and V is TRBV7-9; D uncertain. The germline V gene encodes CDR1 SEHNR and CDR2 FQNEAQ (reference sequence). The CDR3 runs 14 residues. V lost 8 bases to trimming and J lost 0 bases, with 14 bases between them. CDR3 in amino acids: CASCYTALSYEQYF. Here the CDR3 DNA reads TGTGCCAGCTGCTACACAGCTCTCTCCTACGAGCAGTACTTC.